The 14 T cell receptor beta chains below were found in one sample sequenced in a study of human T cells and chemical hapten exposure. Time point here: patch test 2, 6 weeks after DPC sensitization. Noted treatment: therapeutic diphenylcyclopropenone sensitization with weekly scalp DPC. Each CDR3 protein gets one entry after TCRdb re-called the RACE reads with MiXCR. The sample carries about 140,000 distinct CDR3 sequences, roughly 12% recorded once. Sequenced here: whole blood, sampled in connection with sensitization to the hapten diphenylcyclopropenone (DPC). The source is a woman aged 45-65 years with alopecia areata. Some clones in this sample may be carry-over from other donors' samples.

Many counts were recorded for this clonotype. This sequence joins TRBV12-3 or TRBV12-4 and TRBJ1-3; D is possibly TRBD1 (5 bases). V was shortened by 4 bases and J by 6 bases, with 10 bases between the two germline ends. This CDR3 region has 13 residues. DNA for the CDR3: TGTGCCAGCAGTTACGGGGCTGAAAACACCATATATTTT. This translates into CASSYGAENTIYF.

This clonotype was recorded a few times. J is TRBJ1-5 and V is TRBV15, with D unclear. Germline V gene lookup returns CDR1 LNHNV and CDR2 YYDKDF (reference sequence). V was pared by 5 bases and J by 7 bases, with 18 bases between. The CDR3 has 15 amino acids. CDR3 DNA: TGTGCCACCAGCCTAGAGGGCAGCCGAGGGCAGCCCCAGCATTTT. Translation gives CATSLEGSRGQPQHF.

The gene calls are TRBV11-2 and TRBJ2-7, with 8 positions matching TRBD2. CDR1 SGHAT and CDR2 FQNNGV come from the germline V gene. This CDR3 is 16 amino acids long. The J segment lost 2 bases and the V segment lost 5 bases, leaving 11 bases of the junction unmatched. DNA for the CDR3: TGTGCCAGCAGCCCTATAGGGGTAGCGGGGACCTACGAGCAGTACTTC. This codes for CASSPIGVAGTYEQYF.

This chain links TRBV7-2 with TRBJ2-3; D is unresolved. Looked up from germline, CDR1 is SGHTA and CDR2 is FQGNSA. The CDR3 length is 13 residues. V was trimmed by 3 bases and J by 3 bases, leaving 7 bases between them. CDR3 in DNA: TGTGCCAGCAGCTTGTGGGAAACAGATACGCAGTATTTT. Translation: CASSLWETDTQYF.

CDR3 protein: CASSHEPINSPLHF. In nucleotides, the CDR3 is TGTGCCAGCAGCCACGAGCCTATCAATTCACCCCTCCACTTT. The genes are TRBV12-3 or TRBV12-4 and TRBJ1-6; D unclear. Trimming shortened V by 6 bases and J by 7 bases, and 13 bases separated the two germline ends. The CDR3 sequence is 14 residues long.

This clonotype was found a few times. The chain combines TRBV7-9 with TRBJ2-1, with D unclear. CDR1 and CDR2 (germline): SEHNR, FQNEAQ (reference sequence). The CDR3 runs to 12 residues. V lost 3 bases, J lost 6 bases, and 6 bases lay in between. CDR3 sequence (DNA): TGTGCCAGCAGCTTTAGCAGCAATGAGCAGTTCTTC. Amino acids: CASSFSSNEQFF.

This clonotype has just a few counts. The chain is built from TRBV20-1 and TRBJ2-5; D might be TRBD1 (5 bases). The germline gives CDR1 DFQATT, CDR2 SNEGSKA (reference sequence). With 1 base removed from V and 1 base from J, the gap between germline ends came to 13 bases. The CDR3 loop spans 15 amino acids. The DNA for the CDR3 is TGCAGTGCTAGAGTAGTAGGGGCGCTCCAAGAGACCCAGTACTTC. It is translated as CSARVVGALQETQYF.

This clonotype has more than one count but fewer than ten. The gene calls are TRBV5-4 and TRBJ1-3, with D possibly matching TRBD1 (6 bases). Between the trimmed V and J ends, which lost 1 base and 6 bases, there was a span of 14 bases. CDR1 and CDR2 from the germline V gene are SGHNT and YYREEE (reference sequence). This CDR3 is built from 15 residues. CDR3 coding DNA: TGTGCCAGCAGCTTGCGGCCAGGGGCTGAAAACACCATATATTTT. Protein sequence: CASSLRPGAENTIYF. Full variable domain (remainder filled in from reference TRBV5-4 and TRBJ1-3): ETGVTQSPTHLIKTRGQQVTLRCSSQSGHNTVSWYQQALGQGPQFIFQYYREEENGRGNFPPRFSGLQFPNYSSELNVNALELDDSALYLCASSLRPGAENTIYFGEGSWLTVV.

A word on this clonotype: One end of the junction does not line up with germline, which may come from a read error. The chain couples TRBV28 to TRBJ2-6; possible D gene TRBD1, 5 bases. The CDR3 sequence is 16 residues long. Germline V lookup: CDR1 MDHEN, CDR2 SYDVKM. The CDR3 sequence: CASRWSPPSGANVLTF. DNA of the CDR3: TGTGCCAGCAGATGGTCACCGCCCTCTGGGGCCAACGTCCTGACTTTT.

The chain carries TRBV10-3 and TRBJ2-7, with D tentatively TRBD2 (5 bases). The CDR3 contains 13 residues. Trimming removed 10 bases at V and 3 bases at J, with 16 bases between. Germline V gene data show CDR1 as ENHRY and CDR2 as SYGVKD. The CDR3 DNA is TGTGCCACCGGCGGACCGGGGAGCTACGAGCAGTACTTC. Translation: CATGGPGSYEQYF.

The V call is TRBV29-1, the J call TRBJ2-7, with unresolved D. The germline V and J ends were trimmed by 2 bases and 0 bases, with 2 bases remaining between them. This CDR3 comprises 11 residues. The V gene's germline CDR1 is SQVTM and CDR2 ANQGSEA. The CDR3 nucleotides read TGCAGCGTTGAACACTCCTACGAGCAGTACTTC. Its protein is CSVEHSYEQYF.

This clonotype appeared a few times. CDR3 nucleotides: TGTGCCAGCAGCTTAGGACGAGCGGCCAAGGGCATTCAGTACTTC. Protein sequence: CASSLGRAAKGIQYF. The V call is TRBV7-2, the J call TRBJ2-4; a weak D match, TRBD2 (5 bases). Germline CDR1 and CDR2: SGHTA and FQGNSA. The V end was cut by 1 base, the J end by 9 bases, with 16 bases between. The CDR3 totals 15 residues.

The CDR3 nucleotides read TGCAGTGCACCCGACACGGACGTCCAGGGCAATGAGCAGTTCTTC. This encodes CSAPDTDVQGNEQFF. The V gene is TRBV20-1, the J gene TRBJ2-1, with D perhaps TRBD1 (5 bases). Per germline, CDR1 DFQATT and CDR2 SNEGSKA (reference sequence). V was pared by 6 bases and J by 6 bases, with 21 bases between. The length of the CDR3 is 15 residues.

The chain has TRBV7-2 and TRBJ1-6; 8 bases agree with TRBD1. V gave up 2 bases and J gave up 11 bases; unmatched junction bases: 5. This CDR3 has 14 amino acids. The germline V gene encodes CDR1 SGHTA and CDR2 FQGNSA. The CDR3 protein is CASSLQGAGTPLHF. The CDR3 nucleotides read TGTGCCAGCAGCTTACAGGGGGCAGGGACACCCCTCCACTTT.